This TCR beta chain was recovered during a study of identical twins. TCRdb fed the 5' RACE reads into MiXCR, producing one record per CDR3 protein. The repertoire holds about 530,000 distinct CDR3 sequences, with roughly 15% as singletons. A note on this clonotype: Antigen unknown.

Study outcomes and limitations: A partial confounding effect on zero-insertion analyses could come from invariant MAIT and iNKT cells.

Unmatched junction bases numbered 8, after V lost 3 bases and J lost 5 bases. There are 15 residues in the CDR3. Germline V gene lookup returns CDR1 SGHRS and CDR2 YFSETQ. Separately, the same data were catalogued under a study of yellow fever vaccine responses in identical twins. That source notes: On the reported evidence, twins' vaccine T cell responses seemed partly convergent and partly personalized.

The sequence was collected from a woman aged 18-29 years in good health. Sequencing was carried out using CD4+ T cells sorted from blood. The chain combines TRBV5-1 with TRBJ2-7; TRBD1 matches 10 bases. The CDR3 sequence is CASSYTGTGDHEQYF. CDR3 nucleotide sequence: TGCGCCAGCAGCTACACCGGGACAGGGGACCACGAGCAGTACTTC.